This is a list of T cell receptor beta chains from one sample in a study of blood T cell repertoires in COVID-19. TCRdb keeps only in-frame clones here, not all; method: immunoSEQ multiplex PCR. The sample has 200,000 to 250,000 clones, 65% to 80% seen once. Sequencing was done on a sample of peripheral blood. These receptors were obtained from a woman aged 35 to 49 with active or convalescent COVID-19. The CDR3 runs from the conserved cysteine through the conserved F or W. Fields, in order: J gene, V gene, clone size, CDR3 protein. The size of a clone is reported for some rows only, either as once, few or many, or as a class for expanded clones.

TRBJ1-6 | TRBV5-1 | NA | CASSLEGLNNSPLHF
TRBJ2-3 | TRBV6-4 | NA | CASRLDSYTDTQYF
TRBJ1-1 | TRBV11-2 | NA | CASSYCVRGCEAFF
TRBJ2-7 | TRBV5-1 | NA | CASSAPQGIIYEQYF
TRBJ1-5 | TRBV12-5 | NA | CASGLGPGGGGNQPQHF
TRBJ1-1 | TRBV25-1 | NA | CASSELGSLAFF
TRBJ1-2 | TRBV6-1 | NA | CASSDINYGYTF
TRBJ1-2 | TRBV18 | few | CASSAPGQGFNYGYTF
TRBJ1-2 | TRBV29-1 | NA | CSVGRQGHREGYTF
TRBJ2-3 | TRBV28 | NA | CASSWDGTALAATTDTQYF
TRBJ1-4 | TRBV19 | once | CASSIGWGDREDEKLFF
TRBJ1-6 | TRBV5-1 | NA | CASSHGLVPNSPLHF
TRBJ1-3 | TRBV30 | once | CAWNAGSETGNTIYF
TRBJ1-1 | TRBV2 | NA | CASSEPRQDTEAFF
TRBJ1-2 | TRBV20-1 | NA | CSARARNGYTF
TRBJ2-1 | TRBV5-1 | NA | CASRGGLISGGQFF
TRBJ1-6 | TRBV5-1 | NA | CASSLDGRGNSPLHF
TRBJ1-5 | TRBV10-1 | once | CASFGQGRAQPQHF
TRBJ2-3 | TRBV5-1 | NA | CASRDTRDTQYF
TRBJ2-2 | TRBV18 | NA | CASSPRQGPTGELFF
TRBJ2-6 | TRBV5-1 | NA | CASSQRTGQANVLTF
TRBJ1-5 | TRBV2 | NA | CASTQGGRDGQPQHF
TRBJ2-1 | TRBV9 | NA | CASSPLTGSPYNEQFF
TRBJ1-6 | TRBV19 | NA | CASSIGAGRNSPLHF
TRBJ1-4 | TRBV7-9 | few | CASSLDLTGLLFF
TRBJ1-3 | TRBV29-1 | few | CSVVIQGALSGNTIYF
TRBJ2-2 | TRBV6-4 | NA | CASSDSGTSNTGELFF
TRBJ1-5 | TRBV6-1 | NA | CASSDRQGRNQPQHF
TRBJ1-4 | TRBV19 | NA | CASSPRTGREEKLFF
TRBJ1-1 | TRBV15 | NA | CATSTPHWREAFF
TRBJ2-2 | TRBV9 | NA | CARSGGGANTGELFF
TRBJ2-2 | TRBV9 | NA | CASSVGLGADTGELFF
TRBJ1-2 | TRBV15 | NA | CATSRAGQGESFGYTF
TRBJ1-2 | TRBV27 | NA | CASSLYLGTALPGGYTF
TRBJ2-7 | TRBV10-3 | NA | CAISEGGLAYEQYF
TRBJ1-1 | TRBV30 | NA | CAWNTLGGTNTEAFF
TRBJ1-2 | TRBV25-1 | NA | CASSDRVEDDGYTF
TRBJ2-7 | TRBV10-3 | few | CAIRSTSGVSYEQYF
TRBJ1-3 | TRBV6-1 | few | CASSEGPTGTGNTIYF
TRBJ1-4 | TRBV27 | NA | CASSQSRTNEKLFF
TRBJ1-3 | TRBV14 | NA | CASSQVRGIGNTIYF
TRBJ1-2 | TRBV5-4 | NA | CASSRQGLFNYGYTF